Sequencing of this TCR beta chain was carried out in a study of blood T cell repertoires in COVID-19. On the study more broadly: COVID-19 samples from acute and convalescent phases originated in the United States, Italy and Spain. PBMCs, B-cell-depleted T cells, or T cells provided the cDNA or gDNA that made up the material.

Profiling relied on immunoSEQ multiplex PCR, and the TCRdb table lists in-frame clones only, not all of them. The data contain approximately 500,000 clones, roughly nine tenths of them singletons. The CDR3 length is 15 residues. Germline CDR1 is SEHNR and CDR2 is FQNEAQ (reference sequence). Trimming left V 4 bases short and J 4 bases short, with 14 bases between. The receptor's source is a woman aged 50 to 65 with COVID-19, enrolled during active disease. Sequenced input: peripheral blood. The chain is built from TRBV7-9 and TRBJ1-3; D remains unclear. The CDR3 region is CASSWLNSAGNTIYF. CDR3 bases: TGTGCCAGCAGCTGGTTAAACTCTGCGGGAAACACCATATATTTT.